This entry lists 32 T cell receptor beta chains sequenced from one sample in a study of T cell responses to AZD1222 COVID-19 vaccine. Profiled with immunoSEQ multiplex PCR; TCRdb holds only in-frame clones, not every one. Of approximately 42,000 clones listed, roughly 88% are singletons. The sample consisted of peripheral blood, taken 28 days after the second AZD1222 dose. The receptors stem from an adult who received the AZD1222 COVID-19 vaccine.

The rearrangement links TRBV2 to TRBJ2-7; D is undetermined. The germline V gene has CDR1 SNHLY and CDR2 FYNNEI. The CDR3 totals 14 residues. V was shortened by 7 bases and J by 3 bases, with 16 bases between the two germline ends. The CDR3 spells CASKPDNPVYEQYF. DNA of the CDR3: TGTGCCAGCAAACCCGACAACCCCGTCTACGAGCAGTACTTC.

This rearrangement joins TRBV10-3 to TRBJ2-5; perhaps TRBD2 as D (5 bases). The CDR3 has 13 amino acids. With 3 bases removed from V and 4 bases from J, the gap between germline ends came to 9 bases. Germline CDR1 and CDR2: ENHRY and SYGVKD. CDR3 residues: CAISETRGETQYF. The CDR3 DNA reads TGTGCCATCAGTGAAACTAGAGGAGAGACCCAGTACTTC.

The gene calls are TRBV18 and TRBJ2-1; 9 bases match TRBD1. This CDR3 is built from 15 residues. With V trimmed by 5 bases and J by 7 bases, 9 bases remained unmatched. The germline V gene has CDR1 KGHSH and CDR2 LQKENI. CDR3 loop: CASSRGTGLWNEQFF. In nucleotides, the CDR3 is TGTGCCAGCTCAAGGGGGACAGGGTTGTGGAATGAGCAGTTCTTC. Full variable domain (remainder filled in from reference TRBV18 and TRBJ2-1): NAGVMQNPRHLVRRRGQEARLRCSPMKGHSHVYWYRQLPEEGLKFMVYLQKENIIDESGMPKERFSAEFPKEGPSILRIQQVVRGDSAAYFCASSRGTGLWNEQFFGPGTRLTVL.

The J gene is TRBJ2-5, the V gene TRBV7-9, with TRBD2 identical over 7 bases. The length of the CDR3 is 17 residues. The germline V gene has CDR1 SEHNR and CDR2 FQNEAQ (reference sequence). J lost 2 bases, V lost 5 bases, and 14 bases had no gene match. Here the CDR3 reads CASSRLGSAGIQETQYF. The CDR3 DNA is TGTGCCAGCAGCCGCCTCGGGTCAGCGGGGATTCAAGAGACCCAGTACTTC.

The rearrangement uses TRBV2 and TRBJ2-7, with 7 bases lining up with TRBD2. Germline V CDR1 and CDR2: SNHLY, FYNNEI. The trim removed 8 bases at V and 2 bases at J, leaving 9 bases unmatched. This CDR3 spans 14 amino acids. CDR3 coding DNA: TGTGCCAGCTACGGCGGGAGATCTACCTACGAGCAGTACTTC. It yields the protein CASYGGRSTYEQYF.

The chain recombines TRBV7-3 with TRBJ2-2; 11 nucleotides align to TRBD2. In germline, CDR1 is SGHTA, CDR2 FQGTGA. The CDR3 length is 15 residues. Trimming cost V 6 bases and J 5 bases; bases outside gene matches: 5. CDR3 in DNA: TGTGCCAGCAGGACCGGGACTAGCGGTACCGGGGAGCTGTTTTTT. Residues: CASRTGTSGTGELFF.

The genes are TRBV5-4 and TRBJ2-5; 12 bases line up with TRBD2. In germline, CDR1 is SGHNT, CDR2 YYREEE (reference sequence). V gave up 4 bases and J gave up 5 bases; unmatched junction bases: 9. The CDR3 is 16 amino acids. CDR3 in DNA: TGTGCCAGCAGCCTGATGACTAGCGGGGGTGGGGAGACCCAGTACTTC. This encodes CASSLMTSGGGETQYF.

This chain joins TRBV9 and TRBJ1-3; D remains unclear. V gave up 3 bases and J gave up 0 bases, with 10 bases separating them. The CDR3 consists of 15 residues. Germline CDR1 is SGDLS and CDR2 is YYNGEE. The CDR3 DNA follows: TGTGCCAGCAGCGAGACCGATTACTCTGGAAACACCATATATTTT. Its translation is CASSETDYSGNTIYF. Variable domain in full (rest from reference TRBV9 and TRBJ1-3): DSGVTQTPKHLITATGQRVTLRCSPRSGDLSVYWYQQSLDQGLQFLIQYYNGEERAKGNILERFSAQQFPDLHSELNLSSLELGDSALYFCASSETDYSGNTIYFGEGSWLTVV.

In this sample, this clone turned up a few times. The V call is TRBV7-2, the J call TRBJ1-3; D is unclear. The CDR3 spans 13 residues. CDR1 is SGHTA and CDR2 is FQGNSA in the germline V gene. V was trimmed by 5 bases and J by 2 bases, leaving 7 bases between them. CDR3 amino acids: CASSEVPGNTIYF. The CDR3 coding sequence is TGTGCCAGCAGCGAAGTTCCTGGAAACACCATATATTTT. Full variable domain (outside the CDR3, taken from reference TRBV7-2 and TRBJ1-3): GAGVSQSPSNKVTEKGKDVELRCDPISGHTALYWYRQSLGQGLEFLIYFQGNSAPDKSGLPSDRFSAERTGGSVSTLTIQRTQQEDSAVYLCASSEVPGNTIYFGEGSWLTVV.

The table lists this clone with a count of one. The chain recombines TRBV6-5 with TRBJ1-6; 7 bases agree with TRBD1. CDR3 length equals 16 residues. Germline CDR1 is MNHEY and CDR2 is SVGAGI. The J segment lost 3 bases and the V segment lost 4 bases, leaving 6 bases of the junction unmatched. The CDR3 DNA is TGTGCCAGCAGTTCCACGGACAGGAGCTATAATTCACCCCTCCACTTT. Its protein is CASSSTDRSYNSPLHF.

The chain carries TRBV21-1 and TRBJ1-1; TRBD1, as called in the table, went unchecked against the DNA. TRBV21-1 is a pseudogene. This CDR3 spans 18 amino acids. CDR3 residues: CASSKTKTASLTHTEAFF. The CDR3 nucleotides are TGTGCCAGCAGCAAAACCAAGACAGCCAGTCTCACCCACACTGAAGCTTTCTTT.

The chain joins TRBV3-1 (or the pseudogene TRBV3-2) to TRBJ1-6; D possibly corresponds to TRBD1 (5 bases). CDR1 and CDR2 from the germline V gene are LGHDT and YNNKEL (reference sequence). The CDR3 is 13 amino acids. Trimming shortened V by 8 bases and J by 9 bases, and 14 bases separated the two germline ends. The CDR3 here is CASRRGVGSPLHF. The CDR3 DNA follows: TGTGCCAGCCGGCGGGGGGTAGGTTCACCCCTCCACTTT.

Only one count was recorded for this clone. The V call is TRBV6-6, the J call TRBJ2-3; D is perhaps TRBD1 (6 bases). V lost 5 bases and J 3 bases, leaving 21 bases between the germline ends. Germline V gene lookup returns CDR1 MNHNY and CDR2 SVGAGI (reference sequence). The CDR3 is made up of 17 amino acids. In DNA, the CDR3 is TGTGCCAGCAGTCAGGCCGGGCCCGCGAGGGGGACAGATACGCAGTATTTT. Its protein is CASSQAGPARGTDTQYF.

The CDR3 DNA follows: TGCGCCAGCAGCGGAACGACAGGGGGCGCTTCTTCCACCTTC. Its translation is CASSGTTGGASSTF. The chain uses TRBV5-1 and TRBJ1-2; TRBD1 agrees at 10 bases. The CDR3 totals 14 residues. Germline CDR1 is SGHRS and CDR2 is YFSETQ. Trimming removed 4 bases from V and 13 bases from J; junction bases left unmatched: 13.

This clone came up a few times. This sequence joins TRBV7-2 and TRBJ2-5; TRBD1 agrees at 7 bases. Per the germline V gene, CDR1 is SGHTA and CDR2 is FQGNSA. The CDR3 runs to 14 residues. Trimming cost V 4 bases and J 7 bases; bases outside gene matches: 9. Here the CDR3 DNA reads TGTGCCAGCAGCTCCGACCGACAGGGTGGGACCCAGTACTTC. Protein: CASSSDRQGGTQYF.

The CDR3 here is CASSEGRAGTSGNDEQYF. DNA for the CDR3: TGTGCCAGCAGCGAGGGCCGGGCAGGGACTAGCGGGAACGACGAGCAGTACTTC. V gene TRBV5-5 combines with J gene TRBJ2-7, with 13 bases fitting TRBD2. The CDR3 sequence is 18 residues long. Germline lookup yields CDR1 SGHKS and CDR2 YYEKEE (reference sequence). V was clipped by 4 bases and J by 5 bases; unmatched bases: 15.

The table lists this clone with a few counts. The chain carries TRBV7-3 and TRBJ2-3; D is unresolved. Trimming left V 0 bases short and J 0 bases short, with 7 bases between. CDR1 SGHTA and CDR2 FQGTGA come from the germline V gene. The CDR3 is 15 amino acids. The CDR3 region is CASSLTYASTDTQYF. The CDR3 nucleotides read TGTGCCAGCAGCTTAACGTACGCGAGCACAGATACGCAGTATTTT. Using reference TRBV7-3 and TRBJ2-3 for the parts outside the CDR3, the full variable domain is GAGVSQTPSNKVTEKGKYVELRCDPISGHTALYWYRQSLGQGPEFLIYFQGTGAADDSGLPNDRFFAVRPEGSVSTLKIQRTERGDSAVYLCASSLTYASTDTQYFGPGTRLTVL.

This sequence joins TRBV3-1 (or the pseudogene TRBV3-2) and TRBJ1-1; TRBD1 matches at 7 bases. Trimming at V came to 3 bases and at J to 8 bases, leaving 6 bases not matched to a gene. Germline V lookup: CDR1 LGHDT, CDR2 YNNKEL (reference sequence). This CDR3 spans 13 amino acids. CDR3 sequence reads: CASSHSGTAEAFF. The CDR3 DNA follows: TGTGCCAGCAGCCACTCCGGGACAGCGGAAGCTTTCTTT.

The rearrangement uses TRBV7-2 and TRBJ2-7; 10 positions match TRBD1. Germline V gene lookup returns CDR1 SGHTA and CDR2 FQGNSA. The junction had 11 bases not matched to a gene; V was cut back by 4 bases and J by 8 bases. The CDR3 totals 15 residues. CDR3 region: CASSSSGTGDSKQYF. CDR3 bases: TGTGCCAGCAGCTCATCCGGGACAGGGGATTCCAAGCAGTACTTC.

The genes are TRBV7-9 and TRBJ1-4; TRBD1 might be the D (5 bases). The CDR3 sequence is 15 residues long. The germline gives CDR1 SEHNR, CDR2 FQNEAQ (reference sequence). Trimming took 1 base from V and 3 from J, leaving 9 bases between them. The CDR3 nucleotides read TGTGCCAGCAGCTTAGGGAGGGGACCTAATGAAAAACTGTTTTTT. Translating it yields CASSLGRGPNEKLFF. The whole variable domain, remainder taken from reference TRBV7-9 and TRBJ1-4, is DTGVSQNPRHKITKRGQNVTFRCDPISEHNRLYWYRQTLGQGPEFLTYFQNEAQLEKSRLLSDRFSAERPKGSFSTLEIQRTEQGDSAMYLCASSLGRGPNEKLFFGSGTQLSVL.

The rearrangement joins TRBV25-1 to TRBJ2-5; D tentatively fits TRBD1 or TRBD2 (6 bases each). The CDR3 loop spans 14 amino acids. V was pared by 5 bases and J by 3 bases, with 13 bases between. Germline V gene sequence: CDR1 MGHDK, CDR2 SYGVNS. CDR3 region: CASSISRGEETQYF. The CDR3 DNA sequence: TGTGCCAGCAGTATTTCTAGGGGGGAAGAGACCCAGTACTTC.

V and J are TRBV3-1 (or the pseudogene TRBV3-2) and TRBJ2-1; either TRBD1 or TRBD2 may fit D (5 bases each). CDR3 length: 13 amino acids. Germline V gene sequence: CDR1 LGHDT, CDR2 YNNKEL (reference sequence). Trimming cost V 3 bases and J 9 bases, with 12 bases left between them. The CDR3 reads CASSHRGLREQFF. The CDR3, as DNA: TGTGCCAGCAGCCACCGGGGCTTACGTGAGCAGTTCTTC.

This clone was recorded a few times. This chain joins TRBV18 and TRBJ2-1; D uncertain. The CDR3 has 14 residues. Germline V gene data show CDR1 as KGHSH and CDR2 as LQKENI. The V end was cut by 0 bases, the J end by 7 bases, with 10 bases between. The CDR3 DNA sequence: TGTGCCAGCTCACCACCTGGCGAGAGGAATGAGCAGTTCTTC. Amino acid sequence: CASSPPGERNEQFF. The full variable domain, its missing parts supplied by reference TRBV18 and TRBJ2-1, is NAGVMQNPRHLVRRRGQEARLRCSPMKGHSHVYWYRQLPEEGLKFMVYLQKENIIDESGMPKERFSAEFPKEGPSILRIQQVVRGDSAAYFCASSPPGERNEQFFGPGTRLTVL.

The chain has TRBV3-1 (or the pseudogene TRBV3-2) and TRBJ2-3; the D is unclear. Germline V CDR1 and CDR2: LGHDT, YNNKEL (reference sequence). V was pared by 3 bases and J by 3 bases, with 7 bases between. The CDR3 sequence is 13 residues long. CDR3 in amino acids: CASSQRFTDTQYF. The CDR3 DNA follows: TGTGCCAGCAGCCAGCGGTTTACAGATACGCAGTATTTT.

The chain joins TRBV7-9 to TRBJ2-1; TRBD2 matches at 13 bases. The CDR3 spans 15 residues. Germline trimming cut 2 bases from V and 10 bases from J; bases unmatched to any gene: 5. Germline lookup yields CDR1 SEHNR and CDR2 FQNEAQ (reference sequence). For the CDR3, the DNA is TGTGCCAGCAGCTTAAGTACTAGCGGGAGGGGAGAGCAGTTCTTC. Translation gives CASSLSTSGRGEQFF.

This clone was seen a handful of times. This sequence joins TRBV25-1 and TRBJ1-2; TRBD1 is a possible D gene (5 bases). The V end was cut by 5 bases, the J end by 3 bases, with 10 bases between. The CDR3 consists of 13 residues. CDR1 is MGHDK and CDR2 is SYGVNS in the germline V gene. The CDR3 is CASSPFRDYGYTF. The CDR3 bases are TGTGCCAGCAGTCCGTTCAGGGACTATGGCTACACCTTC.

This chain links TRBV6-5 with TRBJ2-7; D is ambiguous. Per the germline V gene, CDR1 is MNHEY and CDR2 is SVGAGI. The length of the CDR3 is 13 residues. With 0 bases removed from V and 6 bases from J, the gap between germline ends came to 9 bases. The DNA for the CDR3 is TGTGCCAGCAGTTACTCACTGGGTGGCGAGCAGTACTTC. Its protein product is CASSYSLGGEQYF.

The genes are TRBV18 and TRBJ1-1; D is unresolved. V lost 2 bases to trimming and J lost 6 bases, with 16 bases between them. The germline V gene encodes CDR1 KGHSH and CDR2 LQKENI. CDR3 length: 15 residues. CDR3 region: CASSPDWNDGPEAFF. The CDR3 DNA reads as TGTGCCAGCTCACCAGACTGGAACGACGGCCCTGAAGCTTTCTTT.

V is TRBV5-1 and J is TRBJ2-7; no reliable D call. Trimming took 7 bases from V and 3 from J, leaving 11 bases between them. Per germline, CDR1 SGHRS and CDR2 YFSETQ. The length of the CDR3 is 12 residues. CDR3 sequence (DNA): TGCGCCAGCGGGAATTCCGGCTACGAGCAGTACTTC. Its translation: CASGNSGYEQYF.

This clone was seen once. The rearrangement links TRBV4-2 to TRBJ2-1, with a tentative D call TRBD2 (6 bases). The V gene's germline CDR1 is LGHNA and CDR2 YNFKEQ. The CDR3 is made up of 18 amino acids. V was trimmed by 0 bases and J by 0 bases, leaving 15 bases between them. The CDR3: CASSQDRNSGLSYNEQFF. Here the CDR3 DNA reads TGTGCCAGCAGCCAAGATCGGAATAGCGGCCTCTCCTACAATGAGCAGTTCTTC.

The chain combines TRBV30 with TRBJ1-4; D is undetermined. The V and J ends lost 1 base and 0 bases respectively, with 6 bases between them. Looked up from germline, CDR1 is GTSNPN and CDR2 is SVGIG (reference sequence). The CDR3 consists of 14 residues. Here the CDR3 reads CAWSGYSTNEKLFF. The CDR3 bases are TGTGCCTGGAGTGGGTACTCAACTAATGAAAAACTGTTTTTT.

The rearrangement links TRBV6-5 to TRBJ2-1; TRBD1 is a possible D gene (6 bases). Germline V CDR1 and CDR2: MNHEY, SVGAGI. The CDR3 contains 15 residues. V lost 0 bases and J 1 base, leaving 7 bases between the germline ends. CDR3 sequence: CASSYSGTSYNEQFF. The CDR3 DNA reads TGTGCCAGCAGTTACTCCGGGACATCCTACAATGAGCAGTTCTTC.